The sequence of this T cell receptor beta chain was determined in a study of CD8+ T cells in alopecia areata. Study overall: Administration of oral tofacitinib to treated patients was at 5 to 10 mg twice daily. People stayed on tofacitinib for 6 to 18 months, then stopped the drug for 6 months. Percent affected scalp area, the SALT score, rated treated patients' severity.

Described treatment: oral pan-JAK inhibitor, 5-10 mg twice daily. Punch biopsies of lesional scalp, plus peripheral blood, were taken from alopecia areata patients. RNA was isolated and reverse transcribed to cDNA, the sequencing template. Clones were read by immunoSEQ multiplex PCR, and TCRdb kept only the in-frame ones, dropping some. The table includes some 180,000 clones, roughly 46% detected once. After removal of 7 bases from V and 5 bases from J, the junction contained 7 bases not matched to a gene. The CDR3 runs 15 residues. CDR1 and CDR2 (germline): MNHEY, SVGAGI. The receptor was isolated from a human donor with alopecia areata. The sequences come from CD8+ T cells sorted from blood, collected at roughly week 52, from a patient treated with tofacitinib. The chain combines TRBV6-5 with TRBJ2-2, with TRBD1 identical over 10 bases. The CDR3 spells CASISGTGETGELFF. CDR3 bases: TGTGCCAGCATCTCCGGGACAGGGGAAACCGGGGAGCTGTTTTTT.